The following is a T cell receptor beta chain sequence with its context. Its antigen is unknown. The data originate from a study of T cells expressing NK-cell markers. The overall study: Seven sequenced donors out of eight were HCMV-seropositive, one seronegative. The study, taken as a whole, reports: The contribution of dominant NKG2C+ clonotypes to CD8+ T cells in roughly 6 donors was about 1.0-7.0%. These same clonotypes (in a few donors) also led the CD3+CD56-NKG2C+ fraction.

The authors made TCR beta cDNA libraries by 5'RACE template switching. This switching added a universal primer site and UMIs. No DNA is given; TCRdb re-called the 5' RACE reads and lists each CDR3 protein once. This specimen shows roughly 350,000 distinct CDR3 sequences; the ten leading clones hold around 5.3%. Germline loops: CDR1 SGHVS, CDR2 FQNEAQ. The CDR3 length is 15 residues. This chain connects TRBV7-8 to TRBJ2-1. Sequencing input: blood T cells: a sorted CD56 or NKG2C T cell subset, CD4+ or CD8+ T cells, or bulk PBMC T cells (not recorded which). The sequence derives from a man aged 18-70 years in good health. The chain's CDR3 is CASSLAQLSYNEQFF.